These T cell receptor beta chains were read from a single sample in a study of T cell changes during pregnancy in multiple sclerosis. The protocol was immunoSEQ multiplex PCR, while the TCRdb copy is restricted to in-frame clones and leaves out a portion. The sample contains 70,000 or so clones, about nine tenths of which appear only once. The sample here was CD4+ T cells from peripheral blood mononuclear cells, taken after pregnancy. The source is a female donor with multiple sclerosis, enrolled in a pregnancy study. Both conserved end residues are part of each CDR3. A D gene is named only where the DNA matches it firmly. Clone size is stated in some rows and not others, as once, few, many or a class when expanded.

d_call	v_call	clone_size	j_call	cdr3_aa	cdr3_nt
NA	TRBV7-9	NA	TRBJ2-5	CASSSPQETQYF	TGTGCCAGCAGCTCTCCCCAAGAGACCCAGTACTTC
NA	TRBV2	few	TRBJ2-7	CASLTGSSYEQYF	TGTGCCAGTCTGACAGGATCTTCCTACGAGCAGTACTTC
TRBD1	TRBV7-8	NA	TRBJ1-5	CASSLDRGQQPQHF	TGTGCCAGCAGCTTAGACAGGGGGCAGCAGCCCCAGCATTTT
NA	TRBV7-2	few	TRBJ1-2	CASSLGGAYGYTF	TGTGCCAGCAGCTTAGGCGGGGCCTATGGCTACACCTTC
NA	TRBV5-4	NA	TRBJ1-2	CASSLMFGEGGIRGYTF	TGTGCCAGCAGCTTGATGTTTGGAGAGGGTGGGATCCGAGGCTACACCTTC
TRBD1	TRBV6-5	NA	TRBJ1-5	CASSWRDSQGPQHF	TGTGCCAGCAGTTGGCGGGACAGTCAAGGGCCCCAGCATTTT
NA	TRBV19	NA	TRBJ2-2	CASRSTTDTGELFF	TGTGCCAGTAGGTCGACAACCGACACCGGGGAGCTGTTTTTT
NA	TRBV5-1	NA	TRBJ1-4	CASSAQGTEKLFF	TGCGCCAGCAGCGCCCAGGGAACTGAAAAACTGTTTTTT
NA	TRBV19	NA	TRBJ2-2	CASRTGTGELFF	TGTGCCAGTCGAACAGGGACCGGGGAGCTGTTTTTT
TRBD2	TRBV9	once	TRBJ2-3	CASSALAGDSTDTQYF	TGTGCCAGCAGCGCACTAGCGGGGGATAGCACAGATACGCAGTATTTT
NA	TRBV4-2	NA	TRBJ1-1	CASSGQGVTEAFF	TGTGCCAGCAGCGGCCAAGGAGTAACTGAAGCTTTCTTT
TRBD2	TRBV4-2	NA	TRBJ2-3	CASSQDTGGGGADTQYF	TGTGCCAGCAGCCAAGATACGGGGGGGGGCGGCGCAGATACGCAGTATTTT
TRBD1	TRBV27	NA	TRBJ2-1	CASSSPGDRGPGNEQFF	TGTGCCAGCAGTTCCCCCGGGGACAGGGGGCCCGGCAATGAGCAGTTCTTC
NA	TRBV5-6	once	TRBJ2-1	CASSLGLEDYNEQFF	TGTGCCAGCAGCTTGGGGCTAGAAGACTACAATGAGCAGTTCTTC
TRBD2	TRBV9	NA	TRBJ2-2	CASSDSGGPGGELFF	TGTGCCAGCAGTGACTCGGGGGGGCCGGGCGGGGAGCTGTTTTTT
TRBD1	TRBV5-5	NA	TRBJ2-2	CASSPGTGRTGELFF	TGTGCCAGCAGCCCGGGGACAGGGCGCACCGGGGAGCTGTTTTTT
NA	TRBV12-5	NA	TRBJ2-7	CASGRGLDYEQYF	TGTGCTAGTGGTCGGGGACTTGACTACGAGCAGTACTTC
TRBD1	TRBV5-1	NA	TRBJ2-1	CASSSGTGGYNEQFF	TGCGCCAGCAGCTCCGGGACAGGGGGATACAATGAGCAGTTCTTC
TRBD1	TRBV30	NA	TRBJ2-7	CAWSVRQGTEQYF	TGTGCCTGGAGTGTGAGACAGGGGACGGAGCAGTACTTC
TRBD1	TRBV5-1	NA	TRBJ1-1	CASSFAGGTEAFF	TGCGCCAGCAGCTTTGCAGGGGGCACTGAAGCTTTCTTT